The clone carrying this TCR beta chain was observed a single time. Its antigen is undetermined. This entry is derived from a study of early T cells in non-severe SARS-CoV-2 infection. In the study overall: Bulk RNA from unsorted whole blood was sequenced; chains were unpaired. Findings and limits, study-wide: Reliance on VDJdb matching favored anti-spike CD8 responses; private and CD4 specificities were missed.

Attachment of unique molecular identifiers to individual cDNA molecules was performed. MiXCR, applied by TCRdb to the 5' RACE reads, yields one record per CDR3 protein. Of approximately 56,000 distinct CDR3 sequences in the sample, about 9.7% are singletons; the top ten hold 3.5% to 5%. The trim removed 5 bases at V and 5 bases at J, leaving 6 bases unmatched. This CDR3 has 14 amino acids. In germline, CDR1 is SGHTA, CDR2 FQGTGA. Sequenced: whole blood. The chain couples TRBV7-3 to TRBJ2-3; 8 bases fit TRBD2. The origin of this receptor is an adult who was a healthcare worker with PCR-confirmed SARS-CoV-2 infection or an uninfected control (not recorded which). DNA for the CDR3: TGTGCCAGCAGCGAGGGGCTAGCGGGAGATACGCAGTATTTT. It encodes CASSEGLAGDTQYF. Full variable domain (missing parts from reference TRBV7-3 and TRBJ2-3): GAGVSQTPSNKVTEKGKYVELRCDPISGHTALYWYRQSLGQGPEFLIYFQGTGAADDSGLPNDRFFAVRPEGSVSTLKIQRTERGDSAVYLCASSEGLAGDTQYFGPGTRLTVL.